The source of this T cell receptor (beta chain) is a study of T cell changes during pregnancy in multiple sclerosis. Assay used: immunoSEQ multiplex PCR; TCRdb lists only in-frame clones, some missing. The top ten clones hold 0.78% of a sample with approximately 35,000 clones, roughly nine tenths of them seen once. In the case of this clone: The sample has other DNA sequences that encode this CDR3 too.

The source is a female donor in good health, enrolled as a control in a pregnancy study. Sequencing was performed on CD4+ T cells from peripheral blood mononuclear cells, taken after pregnancy.

CDR3: CASSMDRGRHNQPQHF. CDR3 in DNA: TGTGCCAGCAGTATGGACAGAGGAAGACACAATCAGCCCCAGCATTTT. The chain carries TRBV27 and TRBJ1-5; maybe TRBD1 (6 bases). The length of the CDR3 is 16 residues. The V end lost 5 bases, the J end lost 3 bases, and 17 bases lay between the germline ends. Germline assignment: CDR1 MNHEY and CDR2 SMNVEV (reference sequence).